The 25 T cell receptor beta chains below all came from one sample that was sequenced in a study of T cell changes during pregnancy in multiple sclerosis. Only in-frame clones appear in the TCRdb table, and some are missing; sequencing was by immunoSEQ multiplex PCR. The table includes tens of thousands of clones, 92% detected once. Sequences were derived from peripheral blood, sampled in the third trimester of pregnancy. These TCRs come from a female donor with multiple sclerosis, enrolled in a pregnancy study.

The chain carries TRBV19 and TRBJ2-2; D may be TRBD2 (5 bases). CDR3 length equals 18 residues. The ends were cut back, 5 bases at V and 2 bases at J, with 21 bases in the middle. Germline-derived CDR1 and CDR2 are LNHDA and SQIVND (reference sequence). The CDR3 loop is CASSSPQWASRNTGELFF. As DNA, the CDR3 is TGTGCCAGTAGTTCCCCCCAGTGGGCTAGCCGAAACACCGGGGAGCTGTTTTTT.

V is TRBV2 and J is TRBJ2-7; D unresolved. Between the trimmed V and J ends, which lost 7 bases and 6 bases, there was a span of 10 bases. Germline values: CDR1 SNHLY, CDR2 FYNNEI. The CDR3 spans 11 residues. The CDR3 sequence is CASILDFEQYF. CDR3 bases: TGTGCCAGCATCTTAGATTTCGAGCAGTACTTC.

This chain connects TRBV29-1 to TRBJ2-1, with D maybe TRBD1 (6 bases). V was clipped by 3 bases and J by 5 bases, with 14 bases between them. The CDR3 sequence is 14 residues long. Germline V gene sequence: CDR1 SQVTM, CDR2 ANQGSEA. The CDR3, as DNA: TGCAGCGTTGACACAGGGCGTGGGAACAATGAGCAGTTCTTC. This translates into CSVDTGRGNNEQFF.

The chain employs TRBV4-3 and TRBJ2-6, with TRBD1 matching over 7 bases. The CDR3 covers 16 residues. Trimming removed 1 base from V and 0 bases from J; junction bases left unmatched: 0. Germline CDR1 LGHNA, CDR2 YSLEER. For the CDR3, the DNA is TGCGCCAGCAGCCAAGCAGGGGGCTCTGGGGCCAACGTCCTGACTTTC. Translating gives CASSQAGGSGANVLTF.

The chain recombines TRBV6-5 with TRBJ2-7, with 7 bases matching TRBD1. CDR1 is MNHEY and CDR2 is SVGAGI in the germline V gene. V was pared by 4 bases and J by 0 bases, with 9 bases of the junction left unmatched. The length of the CDR3 is 16 residues. The CDR3, as DNA: TGTGCCAGCAGTTCCTCCCGGGACAGCGCCTCCTACGAGCAGTACTTC. This sequence encodes CASSSSRDSASYEQYF.

V gene TRBV28 combines with J gene TRBJ1-1, with TRBD1 as a possible D gene (5 bases). Deletions cut 4 bases from V and 4 bases from J, with 19 bases between. The CDR3 consists of 16 residues. Per the germline V gene, CDR1 is MDHEN and CDR2 is SYDVKM. The CDR3 region has the DNA TGTGCCAGCAGTTCCCGCGGGGGGGGAGCAGTCACTGAAGCTTTCTTT. Amino acid sequence: CASSSRGGGAVTEAFF.

This chain uses TRBV15 with TRBJ2-7; 7 nucleotides agree with TRBD2. CDR1 is LNHNV, CDR2 YYDKDF, per germline (reference sequence). After removal of 5 bases from V and 2 bases from J, the junction contained 6 bases not matched to a gene. The CDR3 is made up of 14 amino acids. CDR3 nucleotide sequence: TGTGCCACCAGCGACAGCGGGGTCGCCTACGAGCAGTACTTC. This encodes CATSDSGVAYEQYF.

The chain has TRBV6-5 and TRBJ2-5; 9 positions agree with TRBD1. The V and J ends lost 0 bases and 5 bases, in that order; junction bases with no gene match: 7. CDR1 and CDR2 (germline): MNHEY, SVGAGI. The CDR3 sequence is 16 residues long. The CDR3 nucleotides are TGTGCCAGCAGTTACTCGTGGACAGGGGTGAAGGAGACCCAGTACTTC. Its translation: CASSYSWTGVKETQYF.

This sequence joins TRBV5-8 and TRBJ1-4, with 9 bases lining up with TRBD1. This CDR3 is 16 amino acids long. Losses at the gene ends were 4 bases for V and 7 bases for J; bases not matched to a gene: 11. Germline CDR1 is SGHTS and CDR2 is YDEGEE. CDR3 DNA sequence: TGTGCCAGCAGCCCCCCGGGACAGGGATTCTTTGAAAAACTGTTTTTT. It is translated as CASSPPGQGFFEKLFF.

The chain is built from TRBV27 and TRBJ2-3; 10 bases fit TRBD2. The CDR3 totals 17 residues. Germline V lookup: CDR1 MNHEY, CDR2 SMNVEV (reference sequence). The trim removed 2 bases at V and 3 bases at J, leaving 8 bases unmatched. This CDR3 reads CASSLRASGRGTDTQYF. Here the CDR3 DNA reads TGTGCCAGCAGTTTAAGGGCTAGCGGGAGAGGGACAGATACGCAGTATTTT.

This sequence joins TRBV27 and TRBJ1-4; D uncertain. Germline V CDR1 and CDR2: MNHEY, SMNVEV (reference sequence). This CDR3 spans 16 amino acids. Trimming left V 1 base short and J 6 bases short, with 15 bases between. CDR3: CASSLFFGTIYEKLFF. CDR3 coding DNA: TGTGCCAGCAGTTTATTTTTTGGCACAATTTATGAAAAACTGTTTTTT.

This clone was counted a single time. The J gene is TRBJ2-3, the V gene TRBV19; 13 bases map to TRBD2. V trimming: 5 bases; J trimming: 4 bases; junction bases outside the gene matches: 9. Looked up from germline, CDR1 is LNHDA and CDR2 is SQIVND (reference sequence). This CDR3 region has 17 residues. CDR3 sequence reads: CASSFPGLAGVADTQYF. The CDR3 DNA follows: TGTGCCAGTAGTTTCCCCGGACTAGCGGGAGTCGCAGATACGCAGTATTTT.

The gene calls are TRBV5-4 and TRBJ2-7; 9 bases line up with TRBD1. This CDR3 region has 16 residues. Germline V gives CDR1 SGHNT, CDR2 YYREEE (reference sequence). Losses at the gene ends were 2 bases for V and 5 bases for J; bases not matched to a gene: 11. The CDR3 loop reads CASSFPLGQGNNEQYF. For the CDR3, the DNA is TGTGCCAGCAGCTTCCCCCTCGGACAGGGGAACAACGAGCAGTACTTC.

V gene TRBV19 combines with J gene TRBJ2-3; 9 bases line up with TRBD2. The ends lost 6 bases at V and 7 bases at J; junction bases unmatched: 8. CDR3 size: 14 residues. Looked up from germline, CDR1 is LNHDA and CDR2 is SQIVND (reference sequence). This CDR3 is CASSETSGLYTQYF. The CDR3 DNA is TGTGCCAGTAGCGAGACTAGCGGACTATATACGCAGTATTTT. Combining the CDR3 with reference TRBV19 and TRBJ2-3 gives the whole variable domain DGGITQSPKYLFRKEGQNVTLSCEQNLNHDAMYWYRQDPGQGLRLIYYSQIVNDFQKGDIAEGYSVSREKKESFPLTVTSAQKNPTAFYLCASSETSGLYTQYFGPGTRLTVL.

V is TRBV19 and J is TRBJ2-2; no firm D call. The CDR3 spans 13 residues. CDR1 is LNHDA, CDR2 SQIVND, per germline (reference sequence). The V end lost 2 bases, the J end lost 5 bases, and 6 bases lay between the germline ends. Here the CDR3 reads CASSISDTGELFF. CDR3 nucleotide sequence: TGTGCCAGTAGTATAAGCGATACCGGGGAGCTGTTTTTT.

The V call is TRBV20-1, the J call TRBJ1-1; no reliable D call. This CDR3 spans 10 amino acids. Germline V lookup: CDR1 DFQATT, CDR2 SNEGSKA (reference sequence). Trimming left V 0 bases short and J 11 bases short, with 7 bases between. CDR3 residues: CSARDNLAFF. In nucleotides, the CDR3 is TGCAGTGCTAGAGATAATTTGGCTTTCTTT.

With respect to this clone: A junction end diverges from the germline sequence, so it may reflect a read error. V is TRBV7-7 and J is TRBJ2-7, with 8 bases matching TRBD1. The CDR3 totals 15 residues. Per the germline V gene, CDR1 is SSHAT and CDR2 is FNYEAQ (reference sequence). The CDR3 nucleotides read TGTGCTAGCAGCACCGGACAGGGAAGCTCCTACGAGCAGTACTTC. Amino acid sequence: CASSTGQGSSYEQYF.

The rearrangement links TRBV11-2 to TRBJ1-1, with 9 bases fitting TRBD1. The germline CDR1 and CDR2 sequences are SGHAT and FQNNGV. This CDR3 is 16 amino acids long. Losses at the gene ends were 2 bases for V and 3 bases for J; bases not matched to a gene: 7. The CDR3 loop is CASSLIKTGGHTEAFF. The CDR3 DNA follows: TGTGCCAGCAGCTTAATAAAGACAGGGGGTCACACTGAAGCTTTCTTT. Looking up the rest from reference TRBV11-2 and TRBJ1-1 gives the full variable domain: EAGVAQSPRYKIIEKRQSVAFWCNPISGHATLYWYQQILGQGPKLLIQFQNNGVVDDSQLPKDRFSAERLKGVDSTLKIQPAKLEDSAVYLCASSLIKTGGHTEAFFGQGTRLTVV.

The gene calls are TRBV13 and TRBJ2-2; 8 bases fit TRBD2. With V trimmed by 4 bases and J by 7 bases, 8 bases remained unmatched. Per germline, CDR1 PRHDT and CDR2 FYEKMQ (reference sequence). The CDR3 is 15 amino acids. The CDR3 region has the DNA TGTGCCAGCAGCTCCCAAGCGGGAGTGTTCGGGGAGCTGTTTTTT. It codes for CASSSQAGVFGELFF.

In this sample, this clone turned up once. The chain carries TRBV5-8 and TRBJ1-1, with D perhaps matching TRBD1 (5 bases). Germline loops: CDR1 SGHTS, CDR2 YDEGEE. The CDR3 contains 14 residues. The V and J ends lost 7 bases and 3 bases respectively, with 16 bases between them. CDR3 loop: CASAKRGLHTEAFF. CDR3 DNA sequence: TGTGCCAGCGCAAAAAGGGGTTTACACACTGAAGCTTTCTTT.

The chain couples TRBV29-1 to TRBJ1-2, with no clear D. Deletions cut 6 bases from V and 3 bases from J, with 11 bases between. Germline assignment: CDR1 SQVTM and CDR2 ANQGSEA. The CDR3 covers 12 residues. CDR3 coding DNA: TGCAGCGTGCTCCAGGAAGACTATGGCTACACCTTC. Residues: CSVLQEDYGYTF.

The CDR3 DNA is TGTGCCTGCAACAAGGACAGCGAGCGTCGGACCCAGTACTTC. Encoded protein: CACNKDSERRTQYF. The V and J genes are TRBV30 and TRBJ2-5, with D possibly matching TRBD1 (6 bases). The CDR3 loop spans 14 amino acids. From germline, CDR1 is GTSNPN and CDR2 SVGIG (reference sequence). With 6 bases removed from V and 7 bases from J, the gap between germline ends came to 21 bases.

This clone was seen just once. The chain has TRBV29-1 and TRBJ2-7; D perhaps matches TRBD2 (5 bases). Germline V gives CDR1 SQVTM, CDR2 ANQGSEA. The V gene lost 7 bases and the J gene lost 2 bases, with 12 bases spanning the gap. This CDR3 spans 12 amino acids. DNA for the CDR3: TGCAGCGCTAGCAGTGGGACCTACGAGCAGTACTTC. It is translated as CSASSGTYEQYF.

The rearrangement links TRBV27 to TRBJ2-1, with TRBD2 matching 8 bases. Germline lookup yields CDR1 MNHEY and CDR2 SMNVEV (reference sequence). CDR3 length: 14 amino acids. The V segment lost 2 bases and the J segment 8 bases; nucleotides outside the gene matches: 5. Here the CDR3 reads CASSLATSGDEQFF. CDR3 in DNA: TGTGCCAGCAGTTTAGCAACTAGCGGAGATGAGCAGTTCTTC.

V is TRBV5-1 and J is TRBJ2-1, with TRBD2 matching over 10 bases. J gave up 4 bases and V 7 bases, and 5 bases lay outside the gene matches. The CDR3 has 14 residues. Germline lookup yields CDR1 SGHRS and CDR2 YFSETQ. The CDR3 DNA sequence: TGCGCCAGCCGGGGACTAGCGAAGTACAATGAGCAGTTCTTC. Its translation is CASRGLAKYNEQFF.